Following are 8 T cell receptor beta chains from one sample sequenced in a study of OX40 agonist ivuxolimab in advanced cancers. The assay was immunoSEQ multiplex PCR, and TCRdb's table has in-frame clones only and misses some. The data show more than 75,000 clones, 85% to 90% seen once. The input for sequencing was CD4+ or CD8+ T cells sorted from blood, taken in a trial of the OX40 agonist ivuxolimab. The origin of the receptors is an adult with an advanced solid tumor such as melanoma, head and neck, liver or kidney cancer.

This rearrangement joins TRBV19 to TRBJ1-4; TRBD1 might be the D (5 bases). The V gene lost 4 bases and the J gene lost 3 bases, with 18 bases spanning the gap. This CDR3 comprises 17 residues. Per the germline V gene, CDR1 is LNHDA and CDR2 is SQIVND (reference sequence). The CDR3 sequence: CASSTTVLGAANEKLFF. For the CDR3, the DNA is TGTGCCAGTAGTACCACCGTATTAGGGGCGGCTAATGAAAAACTGTTTTTT.

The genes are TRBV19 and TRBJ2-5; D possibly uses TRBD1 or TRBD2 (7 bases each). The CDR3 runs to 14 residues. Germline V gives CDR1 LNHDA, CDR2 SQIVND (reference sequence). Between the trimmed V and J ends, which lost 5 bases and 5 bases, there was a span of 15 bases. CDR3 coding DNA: TGTGCCAGTAGTGCAGGGGGGGGTCGGGAGACCCAGTACTTC. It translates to CASSAGGGRETQYF.

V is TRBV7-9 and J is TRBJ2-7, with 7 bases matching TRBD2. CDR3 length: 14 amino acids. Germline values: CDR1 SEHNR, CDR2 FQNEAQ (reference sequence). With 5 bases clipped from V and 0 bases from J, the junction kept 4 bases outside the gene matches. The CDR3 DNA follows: TGTGCCAGCAGCGGGGGGGGGAGCTCCTACGAGCAGTACTTC. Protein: CASSGGGSSYEQYF.

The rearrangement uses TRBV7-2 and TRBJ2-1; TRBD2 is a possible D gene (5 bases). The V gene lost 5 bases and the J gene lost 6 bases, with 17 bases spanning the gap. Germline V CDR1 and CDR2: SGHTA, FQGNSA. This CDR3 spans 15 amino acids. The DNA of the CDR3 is TGTGCCAGCAGCCCCCAACTAGGTCGAATCAATGAGCAGTTCTTC. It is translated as CASSPQLGRINEQFF.

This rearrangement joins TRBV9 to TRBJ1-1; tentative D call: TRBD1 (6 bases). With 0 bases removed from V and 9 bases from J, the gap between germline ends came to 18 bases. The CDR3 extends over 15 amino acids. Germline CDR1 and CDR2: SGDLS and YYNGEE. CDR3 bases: TGTGCCAGCAGCGTAGGAGCCGGGTACGGACAGAAAGCTTTCTTT. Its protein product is CASSVGAGYGQKAFF.

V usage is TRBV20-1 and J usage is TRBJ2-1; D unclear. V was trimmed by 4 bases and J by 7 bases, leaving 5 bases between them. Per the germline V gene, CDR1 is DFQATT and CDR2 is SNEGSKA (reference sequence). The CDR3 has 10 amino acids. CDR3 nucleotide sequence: TGCAGTGCTATTGGGAATGAGCAGTTCTTC. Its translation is CSAIGNEQFF.

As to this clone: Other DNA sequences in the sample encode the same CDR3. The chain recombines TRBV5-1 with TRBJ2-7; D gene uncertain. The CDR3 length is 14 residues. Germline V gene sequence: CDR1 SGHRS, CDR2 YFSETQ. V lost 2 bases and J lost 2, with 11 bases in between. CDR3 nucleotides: TGCGCCAGCAGCTTAGGTACAAGCCCCTACGAGCAGTACTTC. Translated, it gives CASSLGTSPYEQYF.

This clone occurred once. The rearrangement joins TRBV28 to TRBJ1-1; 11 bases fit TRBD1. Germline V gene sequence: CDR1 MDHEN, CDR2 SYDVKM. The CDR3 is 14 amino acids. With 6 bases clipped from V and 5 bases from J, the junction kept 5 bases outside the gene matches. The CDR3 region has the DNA TGTGCCAGCAGCCGGGGACAGGGGGGAACTGAAGCTTTCTTT. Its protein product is CASSRGQGGTEAFF.